This entry is about one T cell receptor (beta chain). Its antigen is unidentified. The data originate from a study of beta chain features in type 1 diabetes. Across the whole study: Some 99 million sorted cells were examined across all samples. Study-level findings and limits: Patients with Type 1 diabetes showed moderately but significantly shorter TCRB CDR3s in all four CD4+ subsets. The study notes PCR might favor shorter templates equally in patients and controls.

The single heparinised draw taken from each donor contained about 110 mL of blood on average. Every bit of the isolated RNA underwent reverse transcription, so sequencing read expressed TCRB transcripts. The method was immunoSEQ multiplex PCR; TCRdb's version includes in-frame clones alone and lacks a portion of them. Seen here are over 600,000 clones, roughly 12% observed once, and the top ten hold 0.095% to 0.15%. The sequence was collected from a man aged 25 to 40 with type 1 diabetes. Sequenced material: naive CD4+ T cells from blood.

The chain's CDR3 is CSADHAYGYTF. Written as DNA, the CDR3 is TGCAGCGCGGACCACGCGTATGGCTACACCTTC. The rearrangement joins TRBV29-1 to TRBJ1-2; D gene uncertain. Looked up from germline, CDR1 is SQVTM and CDR2 is ANQGSEA. The CDR3 covers 11 residues. Trimming cost V 7 bases and J 5 bases, with 11 bases left between them. Supplemented by reference TRBV29-1 and TRBJ1-2, the full variable domain reads SAVISQKPSRDICQRGTSLTIQCQVDSQVTMMFWYRQQPGQSLTLIATANQGSEATYESGFVIDKFPISRPNLTFSTLTVSNMSPEDSSIYLCSADHAYGYTFGSGTRLTVV.